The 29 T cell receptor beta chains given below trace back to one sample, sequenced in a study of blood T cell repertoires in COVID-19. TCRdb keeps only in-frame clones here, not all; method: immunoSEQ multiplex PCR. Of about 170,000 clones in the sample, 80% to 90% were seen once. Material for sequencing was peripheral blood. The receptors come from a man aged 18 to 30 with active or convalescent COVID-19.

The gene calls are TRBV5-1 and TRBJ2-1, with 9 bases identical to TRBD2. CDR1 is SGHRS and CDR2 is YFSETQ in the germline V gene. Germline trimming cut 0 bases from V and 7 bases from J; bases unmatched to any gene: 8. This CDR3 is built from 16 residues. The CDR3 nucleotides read TGCGCCAGCAGCTTGGGGCCGCTAGCGGGGAGGAATGAGCAGTTCTTC. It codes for CASSLGPLAGRNEQFF.

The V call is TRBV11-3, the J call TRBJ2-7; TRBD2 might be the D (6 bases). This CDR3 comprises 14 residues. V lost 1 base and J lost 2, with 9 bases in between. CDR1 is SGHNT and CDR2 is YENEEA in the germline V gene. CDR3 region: CASSLGTNTYEQYF. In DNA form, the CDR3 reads TGTGCCAGCAGCTTAGGGACTAACACCTACGAGCAGTACTTC.

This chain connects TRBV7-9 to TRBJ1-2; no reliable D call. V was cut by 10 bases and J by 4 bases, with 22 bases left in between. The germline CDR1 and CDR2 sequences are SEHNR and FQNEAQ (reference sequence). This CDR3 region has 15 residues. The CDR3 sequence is CATESRERGSYGYTF. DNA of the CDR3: TGTGCCACCGAGTCCCGAGAACGGGGTAGCTATGGCTACACCTTC. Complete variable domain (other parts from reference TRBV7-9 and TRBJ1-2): DTGVSQNPRHKITKRGQNVTFRCDPISEHNRLYWYRQTLGQGPEFLTYFQNEAQLEKSRLLSDRFSAERPKGSFSTLEIQRTEQGDSAMYLCATESRERGSYGYTFGSGTRLTVV.

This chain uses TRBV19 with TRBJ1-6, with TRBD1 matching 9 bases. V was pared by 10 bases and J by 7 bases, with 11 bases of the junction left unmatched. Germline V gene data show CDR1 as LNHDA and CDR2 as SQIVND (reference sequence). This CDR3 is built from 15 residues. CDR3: CATKPWGTGNSPLHF. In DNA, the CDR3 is TGTGCCACCAAACCGTGGGGGACAGGGAATTCACCCCTCCACTTT.

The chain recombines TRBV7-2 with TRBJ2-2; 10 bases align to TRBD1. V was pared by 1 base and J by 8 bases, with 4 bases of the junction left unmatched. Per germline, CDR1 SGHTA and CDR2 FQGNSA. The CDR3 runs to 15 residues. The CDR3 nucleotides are TGTGCCAGCAGCTTAGGACAGGGGGCGGGTGGGGAGCTGTTTTTT. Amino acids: CASSLGQGAGGELFF. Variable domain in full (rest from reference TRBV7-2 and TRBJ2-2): GAGVSQSPSNKVTEKGKDVELRCDPISGHTALYWYRQSLGQGLEFLIYFQGNSAPDKSGLPSDRFSAERTGGSVSTLTIQRTQQEDSAVYLCASSLGQGAGGELFFGEGSRLTVL.

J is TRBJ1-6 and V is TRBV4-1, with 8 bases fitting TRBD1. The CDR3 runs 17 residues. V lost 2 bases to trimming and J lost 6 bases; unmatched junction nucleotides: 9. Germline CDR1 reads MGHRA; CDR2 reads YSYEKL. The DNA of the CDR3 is TGCGCCAGCAGCCAATTCCCTGGACAGGGCTTTAATTCACCCCTCCACTTT. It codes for CASSQFPGQGFNSPLHF.

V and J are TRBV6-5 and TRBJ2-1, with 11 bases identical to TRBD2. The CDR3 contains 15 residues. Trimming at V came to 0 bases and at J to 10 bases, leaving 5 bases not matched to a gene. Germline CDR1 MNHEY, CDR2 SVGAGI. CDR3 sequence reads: CASSYSASGRWEQFF. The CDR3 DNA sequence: TGTGCCAGCAGTTACTCGGCTAGCGGGAGGTGGGAGCAGTTCTTC.

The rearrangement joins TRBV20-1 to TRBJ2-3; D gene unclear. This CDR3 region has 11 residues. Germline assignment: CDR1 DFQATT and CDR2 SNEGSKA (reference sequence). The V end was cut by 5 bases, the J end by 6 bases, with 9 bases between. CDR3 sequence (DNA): TGCAGTGCTCGTTCGGTGGATACGCAGTATTTT. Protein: CSARSVDTQYF.

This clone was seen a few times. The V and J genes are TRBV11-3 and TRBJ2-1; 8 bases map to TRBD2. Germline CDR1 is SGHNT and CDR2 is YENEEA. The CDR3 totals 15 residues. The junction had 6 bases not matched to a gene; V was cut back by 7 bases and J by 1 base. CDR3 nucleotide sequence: TGTGCCAGCAAATTAGCGGGATCTTCCTACAATGAGCAGTTCTTC. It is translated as CASKLAGSSYNEQFF.

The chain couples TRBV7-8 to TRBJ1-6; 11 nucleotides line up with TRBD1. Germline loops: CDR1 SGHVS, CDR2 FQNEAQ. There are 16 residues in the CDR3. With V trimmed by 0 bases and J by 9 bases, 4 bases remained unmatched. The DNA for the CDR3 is TGTGCCAGCAGCTTAGCATCGGGACAGGGGGGTTCACCCCTCCACTTT. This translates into CASSLASGQGGSPLHF.

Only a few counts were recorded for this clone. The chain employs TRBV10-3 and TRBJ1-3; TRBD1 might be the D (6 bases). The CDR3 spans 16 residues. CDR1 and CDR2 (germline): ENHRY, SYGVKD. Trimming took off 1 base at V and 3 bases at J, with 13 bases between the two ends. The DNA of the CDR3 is TGTGCCATCAGTGAGTTTAAGGACAGCTATGGAAACACCATATATTTT. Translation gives CAISEFKDSYGNTIYF.

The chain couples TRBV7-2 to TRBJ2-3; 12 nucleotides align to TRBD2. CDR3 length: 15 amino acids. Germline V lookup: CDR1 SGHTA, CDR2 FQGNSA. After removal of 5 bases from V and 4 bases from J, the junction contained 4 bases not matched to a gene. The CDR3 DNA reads TGTGCCAGCAGCGCGACTAGCGGGAGATCAGATACGCAGTATTTT. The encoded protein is CASSATSGRSDTQYF.

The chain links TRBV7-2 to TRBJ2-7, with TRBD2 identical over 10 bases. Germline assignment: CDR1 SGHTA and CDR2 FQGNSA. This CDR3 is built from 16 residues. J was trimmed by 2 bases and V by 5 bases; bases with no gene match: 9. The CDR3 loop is CASSTHLAGVPYEQYF. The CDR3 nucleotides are TGTGCCAGCAGCACTCATCTAGCGGGAGTTCCCTACGAGCAGTACTTC.

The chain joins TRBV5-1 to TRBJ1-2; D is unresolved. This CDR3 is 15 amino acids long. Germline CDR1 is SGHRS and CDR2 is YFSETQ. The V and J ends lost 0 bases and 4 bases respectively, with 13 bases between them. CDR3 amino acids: CASSLDSGLFYGYTF. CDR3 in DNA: TGCGCCAGCAGCTTGGATAGCGGCCTCTTCTATGGCTACACCTTC.

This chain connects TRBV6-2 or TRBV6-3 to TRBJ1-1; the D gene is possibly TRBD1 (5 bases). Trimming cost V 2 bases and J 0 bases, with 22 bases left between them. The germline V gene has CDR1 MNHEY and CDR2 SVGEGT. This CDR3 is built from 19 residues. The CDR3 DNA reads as TGTGCCAGCAGTTACACGGACACAAGGTTGGGACTCATGAACACTGAAGCTTTCTTT. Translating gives CASSYTDTRLGLMNTEAFF.

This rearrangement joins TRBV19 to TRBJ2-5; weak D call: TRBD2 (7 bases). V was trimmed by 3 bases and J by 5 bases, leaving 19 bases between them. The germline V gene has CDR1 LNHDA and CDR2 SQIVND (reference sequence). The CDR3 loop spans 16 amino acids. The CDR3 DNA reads TGTGCCAGTAGTATGGAGGGGGGGGCGAAGAGTGAGACCCAGTACTTC. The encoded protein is CASSMEGGAKSETQYF.

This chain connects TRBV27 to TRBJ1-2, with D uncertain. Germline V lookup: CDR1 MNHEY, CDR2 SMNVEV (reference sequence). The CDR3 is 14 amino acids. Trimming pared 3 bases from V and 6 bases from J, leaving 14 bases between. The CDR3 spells CASSFIGRVDGYTF. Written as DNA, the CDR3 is TGTGCCAGCAGTTTCATTGGGAGGGTGGATGGCTACACCTTC.

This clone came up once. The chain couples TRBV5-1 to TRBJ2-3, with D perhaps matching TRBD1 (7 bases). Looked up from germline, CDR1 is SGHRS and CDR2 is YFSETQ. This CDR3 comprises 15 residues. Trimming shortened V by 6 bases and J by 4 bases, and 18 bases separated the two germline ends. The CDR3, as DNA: TGCGCCAGCAACAGACAGGGAGGTATCGCAGATACGCAGTATTTT. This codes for CASNRQGGIADTQYF.

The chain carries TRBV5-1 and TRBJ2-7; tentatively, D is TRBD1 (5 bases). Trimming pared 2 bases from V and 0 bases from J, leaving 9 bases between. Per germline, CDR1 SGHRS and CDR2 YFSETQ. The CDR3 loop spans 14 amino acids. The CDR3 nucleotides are TGCGCCAGCAGCTTAATCACAGGCTCCTACGAGCAGTACGTC. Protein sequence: CASSLITGSYEQYV.

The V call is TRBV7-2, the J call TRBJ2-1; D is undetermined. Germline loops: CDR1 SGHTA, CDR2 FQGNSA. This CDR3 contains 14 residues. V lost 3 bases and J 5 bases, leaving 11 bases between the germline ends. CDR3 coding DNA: TGTGCCAGCAGCTTGGGCGATTCCCACAATGAGCAGTTCTTC. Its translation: CASSLGDSHNEQFF.

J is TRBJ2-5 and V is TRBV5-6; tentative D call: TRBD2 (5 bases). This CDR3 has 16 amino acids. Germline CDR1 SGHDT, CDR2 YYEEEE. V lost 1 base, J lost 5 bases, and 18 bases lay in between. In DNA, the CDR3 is TGTGCCAGCAGCTTGCGGCCCGCAGTACGAGGGGAGACCCAGTACTTC. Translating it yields CASSLRPAVRGETQYF. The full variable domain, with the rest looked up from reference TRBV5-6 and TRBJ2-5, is DAGVTQSPTHLIKTRGQQVTLRCSPKSGHDTVSWYQQALGQGPQFIFQYYEEEERQRGNFPDRFSGHQFPNYSSELNVNALLLGDSALYLCASSLRPAVRGETQYFGPGTRLLVL.

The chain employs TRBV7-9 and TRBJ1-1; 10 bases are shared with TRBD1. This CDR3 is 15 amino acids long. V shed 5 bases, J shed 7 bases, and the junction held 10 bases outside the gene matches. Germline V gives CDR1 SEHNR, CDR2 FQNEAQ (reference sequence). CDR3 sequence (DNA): TGTGCCAGCAGCCCGACAGGGGGCTGGATGGGTGAAGCTTTCTTT. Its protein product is CASSPTGGWMGEAFF.

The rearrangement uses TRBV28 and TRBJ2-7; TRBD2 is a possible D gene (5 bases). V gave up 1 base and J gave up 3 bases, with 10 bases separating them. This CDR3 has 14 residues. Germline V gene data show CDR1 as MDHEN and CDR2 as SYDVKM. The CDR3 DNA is TGTGCCAGCAGTTTATCCCCGGGAAGCTACGAGCAGTACGTC. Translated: CASSLSPGSYEQYV.

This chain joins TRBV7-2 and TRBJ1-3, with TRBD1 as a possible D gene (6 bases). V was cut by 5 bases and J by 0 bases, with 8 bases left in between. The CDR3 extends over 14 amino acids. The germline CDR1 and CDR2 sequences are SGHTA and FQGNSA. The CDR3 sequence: CASSGTLSGNTIYF. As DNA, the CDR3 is TGTGCCAGCAGCGGGACACTCTCTGGAAACACCATATATTTT. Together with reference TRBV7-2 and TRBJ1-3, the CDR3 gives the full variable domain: GAGVSQSPSNKVTEKGKDVELRCDPISGHTALYWYRQSLGQGLEFLIYFQGNSAPDKSGLPSDRFSAERTGGSVSTLTIQRTQQEDSAVYLCASSGTLSGNTIYFGEGSWLTVV.

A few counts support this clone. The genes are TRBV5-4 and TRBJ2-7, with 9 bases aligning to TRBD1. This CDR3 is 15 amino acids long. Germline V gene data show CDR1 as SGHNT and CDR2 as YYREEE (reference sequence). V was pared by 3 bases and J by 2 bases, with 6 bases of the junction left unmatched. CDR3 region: CASSSGTGIPYEQYF. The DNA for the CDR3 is TGTGCCAGCAGCTCCGGGACAGGGATCCCCTACGAGCAGTACTTC.

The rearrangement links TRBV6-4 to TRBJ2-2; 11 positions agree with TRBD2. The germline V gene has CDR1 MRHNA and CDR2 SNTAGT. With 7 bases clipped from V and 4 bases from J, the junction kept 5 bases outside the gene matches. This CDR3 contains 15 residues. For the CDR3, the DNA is TGTGCCAGCAAAAGACTAGCGGGAAGCACCGGGGAGCTGTTTTTT. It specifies CASKRLAGSTGELFF.

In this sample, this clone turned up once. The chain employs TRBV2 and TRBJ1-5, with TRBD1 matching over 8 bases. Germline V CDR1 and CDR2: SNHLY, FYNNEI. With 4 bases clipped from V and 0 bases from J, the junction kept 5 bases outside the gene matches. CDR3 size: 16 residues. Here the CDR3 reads CASSGGTGSSNQPQHF. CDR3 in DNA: TGTGCCAGCAGTGGAGGGACAGGCTCTAGCAATCAGCCCCAGCATTTT.

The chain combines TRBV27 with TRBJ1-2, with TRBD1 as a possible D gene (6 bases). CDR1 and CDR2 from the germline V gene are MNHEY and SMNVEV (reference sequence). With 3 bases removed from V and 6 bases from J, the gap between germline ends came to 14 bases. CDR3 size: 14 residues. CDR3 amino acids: CASSLDGTNNGYTF. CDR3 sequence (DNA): TGTGCCAGCAGTTTGGACGGGACAAACAATGGCTACACCTTC.

The CDR3 spells CASGTGGMGKLFF. In nucleotides, the CDR3 is TGTGCCAGTGGAACAGGGGGGATGGGAAAACTGTTTTTT. The chain recombines TRBV19 with TRBJ1-4, with TRBD1 matching over 8 bases. With 8 bases clipped from V and 10 bases from J, the junction kept 9 bases outside the gene matches. The germline V gene has CDR1 LNHDA and CDR2 SQIVND (reference sequence). The CDR3 runs to 13 residues.